One sample yielded the 4 T cell receptor beta chains listed below, sequenced in a study of cytotoxic CD8 clonotypes in ibrutinib-treated CLL. Assay: immunoSEQ multiplex PCR; the TCRdb copy retains only in-frame clones and omits some. The data show around 70,000 clones, 90% seen once. The material sequenced was PBMCs, taken after 12 months of ibrutinib treatment. Source of these receptors: a human donor with chronic lymphocytic leukemia.

The rearrangement joins TRBV11-3 to TRBJ2-6; D uncertain. Germline assignment: CDR1 SGHNT and CDR2 YENEEA. This CDR3 spans 16 amino acids. V dropped 4 bases and J dropped 4 bases, with 14 bases sitting between them. CDR3 protein: CASSSPGPPGANVLTF. Here the CDR3 DNA reads TGTGCCAGCAGCTCGCCCGGGCCCCCCGGGGCCAACGTCCTGACTTTC. Full variable domain (remainder filled in from reference TRBV11-3 and TRBJ2-6): EAGVVQSPRYKIIEKKQPVAFWCNPISGHNTLYWYLQNLGQGPELLIRYENEEAVDDSQLPKDRFSAERLKGVDSTLKIQPAELGDSAVYLCASSSPGPPGANVLTFGAGSRLTVL.

The J gene is TRBJ1-1, the V gene TRBV10-3; D remains unclear. Germline V gene data show CDR1 as ENHRY and CDR2 as SYGVKD. V dropped 10 bases and J dropped 8 bases, with 14 bases sitting between them. CDR3 length: 11 amino acids. CDR3 sequence: CATRASREAFF. The CDR3, as DNA: TGTGCCACCCGGGCCTCTCGGGAAGCTTTCTTT.

This chain uses TRBV9 with TRBJ2-1, with D possibly matching TRBD2 (6 bases). V lost 2 bases, J lost 9 bases, and 6 bases lay in between. The germline V gene encodes CDR1 SGDLS and CDR2 YYNGEE. CDR3 length: 11 residues. The CDR3 bases are TGTGCCAGCAGCGTGGGGGGTGAGCAGTTCTTC. Amino acid sequence: CASSVGGEQFF.

The V call is TRBV5-1, the J call TRBJ2-1, with D possibly being TRBD2 (5 bases). The CDR3 loop spans 14 amino acids. Trimming cost V 1 base and J 2 bases, with 7 bases left between them. Germline values: CDR1 SGHRS, CDR2 YFSETQ. CDR3 residues: CASSLRTAYNEQFF. CDR3 bases: TGCGCCAGCAGCTTGCGGACTGCCTACAATGAGCAGTTCTTC.